One and the same sample provided the 15 T cell receptor beta chains below, sequenced in a study of shared clonotypes between healthy human individuals. Clones were sequenced by immunoSEQ multiplex PCR, and TCRdb holds only the in-frame ones, with some missing. The sample yields roughly 490,000 clones, roughly four fifths seen once. The sequencing sample was made of PBMCs. The receptors originated from a woman aged 40-49 years in good health. Some clones in this sample may be carry-over from other donors' samples.

Note on this clone: A read error likely explains this, since a far larger clone differs by one base. The J gene is TRBJ1-1, the V gene TRBV11-2; D not certain. Germline V gene lookup returns CDR1 SGHAT and CDR2 FQNNGV. The CDR3 totals 14 residues. CDR3 bases: TGTGCCAGCAGCTTAGGGACGGAGAACACTGAAGCTCTCTTT. Its translation: CASSLGTENTEALF. Based on the CDR3 plus reference TRBV11-2 and TRBJ1-1, the full variable domain is EAGVAQSPRYKIIEKRQSVAFWCNPISGHATLYWYQQILGQGPKLLIQFQNNGVVDDSQLPKDRFSAERLKGVDSTLKIQPAKLEDSAVYLCASSLGTENTEALFGQGTRLTVV.

This chain joins TRBV9 and TRBJ1-2; D uncertain. Between the trimmed V and J ends, which lost 0 bases and 6 bases, there was a span of 21 bases. The CDR3 has 17 residues. Per germline, CDR1 SGDLS and CDR2 YYNGEE. DNA of the CDR3: TGTGCCAGCAGCGTAGGCCAGCAATTTCCATTCCCCCATGGCTACACCTTC. Residues: CASSVGQQFPFPHGYTF.

This clone is a singleton in its sample. The chain joins TRBV2 to TRBJ2-2, with TRBD2 matching 8 bases. V shed 4 bases and J 4 bases; nucleotides not matched to a gene: 11. The CDR3 is 17 residues long. The germline CDR1 and CDR2 sequences are SNHLY and FYNNEI. The CDR3 loop is CASSVADLGRATGELFF. The CDR3 coding sequence is TGTGCCAGCAGTGTCGCGGACCTCGGGAGGGCCACCGGGGAGCTGTTTTTT.

The chain joins TRBV7-2 to TRBJ2-2; maybe TRBD2 (6 bases). This CDR3 has 16 amino acids. Trimming cost V 1 base and J 1 base, with 10 bases left between them. CDR1 is SGHTA, CDR2 FQGNSA, per germline. The CDR3 loop is CASSLDGSLNTGELFF. The DNA of the CDR3 is TGTGCCAGCAGCTTAGACGGGAGCTTGAACACCGGGGAGCTGTTTTTT.

This sequence joins TRBV15 and TRBJ2-3; tentatively, D is TRBD1 or TRBD2 (5 bases each). This CDR3 comprises 15 residues. CDR1 LNHNV and CDR2 YYDKDF come from the germline V gene (reference sequence). V shed 3 bases and J shed 2 bases, with 12 bases lying between them. The CDR3 DNA reads TGTGCCACCAGCAGGGGGACGGAGTCCACAGATACGCAGTATTTT. Translated, it gives CATSRGTESTDTQYF. The full variable domain, with the rest looked up from reference TRBV15 and TRBJ2-3, is DAMVIQNPRYQVTQFGKPVTLSCSQTLNHNVMYWYQQKSSQAPKLLFHYYDKDFNNEADTPDNFQSRRPNTSFCFLDIRSPGLGDTAMYLCATSRGTESTDTQYFGPGTRLTVL.

The rearrangement joins TRBV6-4 to TRBJ2-1, with a tentative D call TRBD2 (6 bases). Looked up from germline, CDR1 is MRHNA and CDR2 is SNTAGT. Trimming cost V 3 bases and J 5 bases, with 11 bases left between them. The CDR3 consists of 14 residues. CDR3: CASSDEAGHNEQFF. CDR3 in DNA: TGTGCCAGCAGTGATGAGGCGGGACACAATGAGCAGTTCTTC.

V usage is TRBV15 and J usage is TRBJ1-1, with D possibly being TRBD1 (6 bases). The length of the CDR3 is 15 residues. V was clipped by 1 base and J by 1 base, with 10 bases between them. Germline V CDR1 and CDR2: LNHNV, YYDKDF (reference sequence). The CDR3 reads CATSRVKQGNTEAFF. CDR3 sequence (DNA): TGTGCCACCAGCAGAGTTAAACAGGGGAACACTGAAGCTTTCTTT.

The chain is built from TRBV5-5 and TRBJ2-5, with TRBD2 matching over 11 bases. Germline V gene data show CDR1 as SGHKS and CDR2 as YYEKEE (reference sequence). CDR3 length equals 15 residues. The J segment lost 4 bases and the V segment lost 2 bases, leaving 4 bases of the junction unmatched. The CDR3 bases are TGTGCCAGCAGCTTCTCCGGGACTAGCGGAGAGACCCAGTACTTC. Its protein product is CASSFSGTSGETQYF.

DNA of the CDR3: TGTGCCAGTAGCTCCTTAGTAAGATTATACAATGAGCAGTTCTTC. The encoded protein is CASSSLVRLYNEQFF. The chain joins TRBV19 to TRBJ2-1; D unclear. The CDR3 runs to 15 residues. Trimming removed 6 bases at V and 4 bases at J, with 16 bases between. The germline gives CDR1 LNHDA, CDR2 SQIVND (reference sequence).

This chain joins TRBV28 and TRBJ2-1, with 9 bases that match TRBD2. Germline V gene data show CDR1 as MDHEN and CDR2 as SYDVKM. V gave up 2 bases and J gave up 4 bases; unmatched junction bases: 3. The CDR3 spans 15 residues. The CDR3 nucleotides are TGTGCCAGCAGTTTAGCGGCGGGGGGGTACAATGAGCAGTTCTTC. Translation gives CASSLAAGGYNEQFF.

Of note for this clone: A read error is possible here, since a much larger clone lies one base away. V usage is TRBV30 and J usage is TRBJ2-5; D may be TRBD1 (5 bases). CDR3 size: 14 residues. V lost 3 bases, J lost 3 bases, and 14 bases lay in between. Germline loops: CDR1 GTSNPN, CDR2 SVGIG (reference sequence). Here the CDR3 reads CAWRGLLYKETQYF. The CDR3 DNA is TGTGCCTGGAGGGGGCTCCTGTACAAAGAGACCCAGTACTTC.

The sample holds one count of this clone. The chain links TRBV5-1 to TRBJ2-1; D is unresolved. The V and J ends lost 1 base and 5 bases respectively, with 10 bases between them. The CDR3 length is 14 residues. Germline V gene lookup returns CDR1 SGHRS and CDR2 YFSETQ. CDR3 DNA: TGCGCCAGCAGCTTGACCCCACCCGACAATGAGCAGTTCTTC. This translates into CASSLTPPDNEQFF.

This CDR3 reads CASNRGRSEQYF. The CDR3 DNA is TGTGCCAGCAACAGGGGGCGTAGCGAGCAGTACTTC. This chain links TRBV2 with TRBJ2-7; 9 nucleotides match TRBD1. V was pared by 7 bases and J by 6 bases, with 4 bases of the junction left unmatched. Per germline, CDR1 SNHLY and CDR2 FYNNEI. The CDR3 contains 12 residues.

The chain combines TRBV27 with TRBJ2-1; tentative D call: TRBD1 (5 bases). Germline V gene lookup returns CDR1 MNHEY and CDR2 SMNVEV (reference sequence). V lost 2 bases, J lost 8 bases, and 13 bases lay in between. This CDR3 comprises 14 residues. CDR3 in amino acids: CASSLKYPRDEQFF. CDR3 nucleotide sequence: TGTGCCAGCAGTTTAAAGTATCCCAGGGATGAGCAGTTCTTC.

The chain employs TRBV13 and TRBJ2-7, with D tentatively TRBD1 or TRBD2 (5 bases each). The CDR3 sequence is 15 residues long. Trimming took off 5 bases at V and 1 base at J, with 15 bases between the two ends. Germline CDR1 is PRHDT and CDR2 is FYEKMQ (reference sequence). DNA for the CDR3: TGTGCCAGCAGCCAGACCCGGGACGGATCCTACGAGCAGTACTTC. Translation: CASSQTRDGSYEQYF. Supplemented by reference TRBV13 and TRBJ2-7, the full variable domain reads AAGVIQSPRHLIKEKRETATLKCYPIPRHDTVYWYQQGPGQDPQFLISFYEKMQSDKGSIPDRFSAQQFSDYHSELNMSSLELGDSALYFCASSQTRDGSYEQYFGPGTRLTVT.